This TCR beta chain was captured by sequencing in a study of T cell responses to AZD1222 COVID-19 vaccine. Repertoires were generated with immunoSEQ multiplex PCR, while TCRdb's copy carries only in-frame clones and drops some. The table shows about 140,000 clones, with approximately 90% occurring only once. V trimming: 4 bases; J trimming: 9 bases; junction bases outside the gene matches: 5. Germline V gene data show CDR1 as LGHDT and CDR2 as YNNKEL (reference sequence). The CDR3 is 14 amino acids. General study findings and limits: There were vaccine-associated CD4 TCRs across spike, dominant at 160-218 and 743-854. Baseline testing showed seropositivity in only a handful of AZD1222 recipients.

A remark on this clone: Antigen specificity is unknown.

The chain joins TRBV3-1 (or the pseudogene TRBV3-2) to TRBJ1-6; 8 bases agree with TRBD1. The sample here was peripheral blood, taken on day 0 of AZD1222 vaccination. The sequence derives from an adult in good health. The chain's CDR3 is CASSRQGMGSPLHF. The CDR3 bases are TGTGCCAGCAGCCGACAGGGGATGGGTTCACCCCTCCACTTT.